The 14 T cell receptor beta chains reported below all come from one sample, sequenced in a study of shared clonotypes between healthy human individuals. Method: immunoSEQ multiplex PCR; TCRdb's copy keeps in-frame clones and lacks some. In the table there are 2 million to 2.5 million clones, 93% of which are singletons. The sample comprised naive CD4+ T cells from PBMCs. This sample's subset: CD45RA+ positively selected. These receptors were collected from a young man in good health. Some clones in this sample may be carry-over from other donors' samples.

For this clone: The identical CDR3 is also encoded by other nucleotide sequences in the sample. CDR3 amino acids: CASSLEGDSYNEQFF. Written as DNA, the CDR3 is TGCGCCAGCAGCTTGGAAGGGGACAGCTACAATGAGCAGTTCTTC. The rearrangement joins TRBV5-1 to TRBJ2-1; 7 nucleotides line up with TRBD1. The ends lost 0 bases at V and 3 bases at J; junction bases unmatched: 3. The CDR3 runs 15 residues. CDR1 is SGHRS, CDR2 YFSETQ, per germline.

The chain employs TRBV2 and TRBJ2-2; TRBD1 might be the D (6 bases). Trimming pared 1 base from V and 6 bases from J, leaving 6 bases between. CDR1 is SNHLY and CDR2 is FYNNEI in the germline V gene. The CDR3 runs to 13 residues. The CDR3 reads CASSEEGAGELFF. As DNA, the CDR3 is TGTGCCAGCAGTGAAGAGGGGGCCGGGGAGCTGTTTTTT.

This chain joins TRBV7-9 and TRBJ2-1, with 14 bases fitting TRBD2. After removal of 7 bases from V and 6 bases from J, the junction contained 5 bases not matched to a gene. Germline lookup yields CDR1 SEHNR and CDR2 FQNEAQ (reference sequence). The CDR3 length is 15 residues. CDR3 in amino acids: CASTPGLAGVNEQFF. DNA for the CDR3: TGTGCCAGCACCCCGGGACTAGCGGGAGTCAATGAGCAGTTCTTC.

The chain employs TRBV19 and TRBJ2-7; tentatively, D is TRBD2 (7 bases). Trimming pared 6 bases from V and 2 bases from J, leaving 17 bases between. In germline, CDR1 is LNHDA, CDR2 SQIVND (reference sequence). The length of the CDR3 is 15 residues. CDR3 sequence: CASSRGGADTYEQYF. The CDR3, as DNA: TGTGCCAGTAGCCGAGGGGGGGCCGATACCTACGAGCAGTACTTC.

CDR3: CASSLTSGRADTGELFF. Here the CDR3 DNA reads TGCGCCAGCAGCCTCACTAGCGGGAGGGCCGACACCGGGGAGCTGTTTTTT. The chain recombines TRBV5-1 with TRBJ2-2, with TRBD2 matching over 13 bases. Germline-derived CDR1 and CDR2 are SGHRS and YFSETQ. Germline trimming cut 4 bases from V and 3 bases from J; bases unmatched to any gene: 6. The CDR3 extends over 17 amino acids. Full variable domain (missing parts from reference TRBV5-1 and TRBJ2-2): KAGVTQTPRYLIKTRGQQVTLSCSPISGHRSVSWYQQTPGQGLQFLFEYFSETQRNKGNFPGRFSGRQFSNSRSEMNVSTLELGDSALYLCASSLTSGRADTGELFFGEGSRLTVL.

V and J are TRBV7-3 and TRBJ2-3, with 9 positions matching TRBD1. This CDR3 spans 16 amino acids. Losses at the gene ends were 5 bases for V and 4 bases for J; bases not matched to a gene: 10. The V gene's germline CDR1 is SGHTA and CDR2 FQGTGA. The CDR3 nucleotides are TGTGCCAGCAGCACCGGACAGGGGTCTTTCTCAGATACGCAGTATTTT. This sequence encodes CASSTGQGSFSDTQYF. The full variable domain, rest sourced from reference TRBV7-3 and TRBJ2-3, is GAGVSQTPSNKVTEKGKYVELRCDPISGHTALYWYRQSLGQGPEFLIYFQGTGAADDSGLPNDRFFAVRPEGSVSTLKIQRTERGDSAVYLCASSTGQGSFSDTQYFGPGTRLTVL.

V usage is TRBV4-1 and J usage is TRBJ2-7; TRBD2 matches at 7 bases. The germline V gene has CDR1 MGHRA and CDR2 YSYEKL. This CDR3 spans 16 amino acids. Trimming removed 1 base from V and 0 bases from J; junction bases left unmatched: 6. The CDR3: CASSQGYGGSSYEQYF. The CDR3 nucleotides are TGCGCCAGCAGCCAAGGTTACGGCGGGAGCTCCTACGAGCAGTACTTC.

J is TRBJ2-2 and V is TRBV9; 12 nucleotides line up with TRBD2. The germline V gene encodes CDR1 SGDLS and CDR2 YYNGEE. The CDR3 sequence is 15 residues long. V lost 4 bases, J lost 6 bases, and 4 bases stayed unmatched. This CDR3 is CASSLLAGGPGELFF. The CDR3 DNA sequence: TGTGCCAGCAGCCTTCTAGCGGGAGGGCCCGGGGAGCTGTTTTTT.

The rearrangement links TRBV19 to TRBJ2-7; D uncertain. The germline gives CDR1 LNHDA, CDR2 SQIVND (reference sequence). The CDR3 is made up of 14 amino acids. The germline V and J ends were trimmed by 4 bases and 2 bases, with 12 bases remaining between them. Here the CDR3 DNA reads TGTGCCAGTAGTAATCAGGCTGGTCCCTACGAGCAGTACTTC. This gives the protein CASSNQAGPYEQYF.

The chain is built from TRBV5-1 and TRBJ2-5; maybe TRBD2 (5 bases). Trimming stripped 4 bases from V and 7 bases from J, with 17 bases between. Germline loops: CDR1 SGHRS, CDR2 YFSETQ. The CDR3 contains 14 residues. This CDR3 is CASSDTTDGVTQYF. The DNA of the CDR3 is TGCGCCAGCAGCGACACTACGGACGGGGTGACCCAGTACTTC.

The sample holds a few counts of this clone. The CDR3 protein is CAWSVPGVQPQHF. In nucleotides, the CDR3 is TGTGCCTGGAGTGTCCCGGGGGTTCAGCCCCAGCATTTT. V usage is TRBV30 and J usage is TRBJ1-5; D may be TRBD1 (5 bases). The CDR3 extends over 13 amino acids. V lost 0 bases and J lost 6, with 9 bases in between. Germline V gives CDR1 GTSNPN, CDR2 SVGIG (reference sequence). Together with reference TRBV30 and TRBJ1-5, the CDR3 gives the full variable domain: SQTIHQWPATLVQPVGSPLSLECTVEGTSNPNLYWYRQAAGRGLQLLFYSVGIGQISSEVPQNLSASRPQDRQFILSSKKLLLSDSGFYLCAWSVPGVQPQHFGDGTRLSIL.

This clone came up once. The chain recombines TRBV30 with TRBJ2-2, with TRBD1 matching 7 bases. This CDR3 has 13 amino acids. The germline V gene encodes CDR1 GTSNPN and CDR2 SVGIG (reference sequence). Germline trimming cut 5 bases from V and 7 bases from J; bases unmatched to any gene: 7. CDR3 sequence: CAWEGAQGGELFF. The DNA of the CDR3 is TGTGCCTGGGAGGGGGCGCAGGGCGGGGAGCTGTTTTTT.

This chain uses TRBV29-1 with TRBJ1-5, with D hard to call. Germline V gives CDR1 SQVTM, CDR2 ANQGSEA. The ends were cut back, 7 bases at V and 5 bases at J, with 12 bases in the middle. CDR3 length equals 12 residues. In DNA, the CDR3 is TGCAGCGCCGGGTGGGGAGATCAGCCCCAGCATTTT. It is translated as CSAGWGDQPQHF.

The J gene is TRBJ2-5, the V gene TRBV5-1; tentatively, D is TRBD1 or TRBD2 (6 bases each). Germline V gene sequence: CDR1 SGHRS, CDR2 YFSETQ. CDR3 length equals 13 residues. V was clipped by 3 bases and J by 4 bases, with 10 bases between them. CDR3 loop: CASSSEGGETQYF. CDR3 sequence (DNA): TGCGCCAGCAGCTCCGAGGGGGGAGAGACCCAGTACTTC. Based on the CDR3 plus reference TRBV5-1 and TRBJ2-5, the full variable domain is KAGVTQTPRYLIKTRGQQVTLSCSPISGHRSVSWYQQTPGQGLQFLFEYFSETQRNKGNFPGRFSGRQFSNSRSEMNVSTLELGDSALYLCASSSEGGETQYFGPGTRLLVL.